This T cell receptor (beta chain) was identified during a study of ipilimumab plus nivolumab after autologous stem cell transplantation. Study-wide background: A median of roughly eight nivolumab and a few ipilimumab doses were given. General study results and limits: TCR repertoire, Treg phenotype and gut microbiota reportedly support more study of this approach.

Trimming shortened V by 0 bases and J by 3 bases, and 11 bases separated the two germline ends. Per the germline V gene, CDR1 is MNHNY and CDR2 is SVGAGI (reference sequence). The CDR3 runs 15 residues. Points on this clone: Its target is not known.

Checkpoint therapy with ipilimumab 1 mg/kg began 14 to 28 days after transplant. Clones were sequenced by immunoSEQ multiplex PCR, and TCRdb holds only the in-frame ones, with some missing. Of tens of thousands of clones listed, almost 95% are singletons. J is TRBJ1-1 and V is TRBV6-6; D uncertain. This clonotype originated in a male donor with multiple myeloma. Here the sequenced sample was PBMCs, taken in a trial of ipilimumab plus nivolumab as post-transplant consolidation. The CDR3 DNA is TGTGCCAGCAGTTACTCGATGCGTGGGGACACTGAAGCTTTCTTT. Its translation: CASSYSMRGDTEAFF.